This TCR beta chain was obtained from a study of tissue T cells after allogeneic stem cell transplantation (dated by TCRdb to between 2021 and 2024). Regarding the complete study: The study profiled TCR beta repertoires in many tissues obtained from research autopsies of patients with and without GVHD, and also in mouse models of GVHD. The human arm was a prospective observational study without blinding or randomization. Broad study findings and their caveats: Only a few T cell clones appeared in more than one patient, yet motif-based clustering showed tissue-specific repertoire signatures that were shared between patients. In both patients and mice, only a limited portion of the TCR repertoire detected in tissues was captured by blood and spleen T cells. Sampling depth was acknowledged as a limitation, and the patient cohort was both small and clinically heterogeneous. Which tissue TCRs were alloreactive or antigen-specific was not determined in the study, and some of the clones might have been host cells that persisted. Within patients, how anatomically similar tissues were was a major factor shaping TCR repertoire composition, regardless of disease or transplant status.

Library preparation used the immunoSEQ multiplex PCR assay. Adaptive Biotechnologies performed TCRbeta CDR3 sequencing at survey depth and reported CDR3 sequences, V/J genes, productive frequency, and template counts. Amplification of TCR beta CDR3 regions started from genomic DNA instead of RNA. From the authors' description of their analysis: Jensen-Shannon divergence was used to quantify pairwise repertoire overlap between tissues, with a value of 1 meaning complete divergence and a value of 0 meaning identical repertoires. Tissues were clustered by single-linkage agglomerative hierarchical clustering of pairwise JSD values and displayed as dendrograms. GLIPH2 was run on all patient samples with simulation_depth 1000, kmer_min_depth 3, cdr3_length_cutoff 8, keeping groups with more than two unique CDR3s. A standardized tissue-overlap score extrapolated Jaccard GLIPH-group overlap across patients to a standard repertoire size of 1000 clones. To look at how diversity was associated with clinical or experimental variables, linear mixed-effect models were used, with tissue treated as a fixed effect and individual treated as a random effect. The table was pulled from immuneACCESS by TCRdb, which kept in-frame rearrangements only. Such tables lose some clones; where checked, under half of the loss comes from unresolved V genes, and the rest has no known cause. For V, J and clone size, that table is used; D and trimming come from the DNA. For this sample there are approximately 1,300 clones; 47% appear just once. 46% of the sample goes to the ten largest clones.

The CDR3 spans 14 residues, from the cysteine through the phenylalanine. The DNA shown is the part of the CDR3 that was read: 39 bases, in frame from base 1. Sequences KGHTA (CDR1) and FQNQQP (CDR2) are obtained from the germline V gene. Read against the paper, the sample's time point label means: mouse harvest day 14 after allogeneic transplant. Mouse grafts consisting of 10^7 T-cell-depleted bone marrow cells combined with 10^6 splenic CD5+ T cells were administered by tail vein injection. Mouse GVHD was modeled in a major MHC-mismatch B6 (H2b) into BALB/c (H2d) model, with tissues profiled at day 7 or 14. Mouse tissues and retro-orbital blood were harvested on day 7 or 14 post-transplant using separate sterile tools per animal; livers were flushed beforehand. Before genomic DNA was isolated with the DNeasy Blood & Tissue Kit, mouse tissues were minced with razor blades in buffered saline. Worth noting for this clone: No cognate antigen has been identified for it. Gene names and germline sequences refer to the mouse in this case. The read is 1 residue too short to cover the CDR3 end, so that end is filled in from the germline J gene.

The material sequenced was spleen. The chain is encoded by TRBV23 joined to TRBJ1-1; the table assigns TRBD1, which was not confirmed against the DNA. This clonotype was obtained from a female BALB/c mouse given C57BL/6 T cells with graft-versus-host disease after an allogeneic hematopoietic cell transplant. The CDR3 protein sequence reads: CSSSQGTVNTEVFF. The covered CDR3 bases are TGCTCCAGCAGTCAAGGGACAGTAAACACAGAAGTCTTC.